This note documents a single TCR beta chain sequence. Its antigen is currently unknown. The CDR3 sequence is 17 residues long. From germline, CDR1 is SNHLY and CDR2 FYNNEI. The source of the sample is a study of monozygotic twins with inflammatory bowel disease. The study, taken as a whole, reports: IBD patients carried less diverse TCRbeta repertoires (inverse Simpson) than healthy co-twins. Reduced clonotype sharing with other individuals was observed in IBD patients relative to healthy twins, especially with disease activity. Support for any single strong IBD-associated signal or clonotype was not found. Possibly reflecting limited power, no difference in repertoire similarity was found between concordant and discordant twins.

TCRdb reanalyzed the 5' RACE reads and collapses them to one entry per CDR3 protein, without DNA. This repertoire comprises approximately 400,000 distinct CDR3 sequences; its ten largest clones make up about 2.3%. Sequenced input: blood. The rearrangement joins TRBV2 to TRBJ2-4; TCRdb designates TRBD2, a call that cannot be tested without DNA. The TCR originated in a human donor with ulcerative colitis or Crohn's disease, or a healthy co-twin of an affected twin (not recorded which). The CDR3 reads CASRLRLAGPAKNIQYF.